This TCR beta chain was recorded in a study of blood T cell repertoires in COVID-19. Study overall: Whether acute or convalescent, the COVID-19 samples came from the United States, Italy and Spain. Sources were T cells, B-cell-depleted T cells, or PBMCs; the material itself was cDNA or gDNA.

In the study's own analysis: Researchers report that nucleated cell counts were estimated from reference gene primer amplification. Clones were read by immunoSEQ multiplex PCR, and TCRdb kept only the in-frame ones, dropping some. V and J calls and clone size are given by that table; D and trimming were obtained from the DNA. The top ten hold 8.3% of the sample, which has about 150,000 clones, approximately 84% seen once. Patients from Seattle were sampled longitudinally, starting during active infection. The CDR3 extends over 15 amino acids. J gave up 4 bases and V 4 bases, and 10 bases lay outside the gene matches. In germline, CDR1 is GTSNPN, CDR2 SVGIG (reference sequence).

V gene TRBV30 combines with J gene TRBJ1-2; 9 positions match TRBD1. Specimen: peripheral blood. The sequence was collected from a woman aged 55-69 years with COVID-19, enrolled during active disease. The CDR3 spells CAWTNNPGQGYGYTF. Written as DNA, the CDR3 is TGTGCCTGGACCAATAACCCGGGACAGGGCTATGGCTACACCTTC.